The 25 T cell receptor beta chains below come from one sample, sequenced in a study of blood T cells in healthy people across ages (dated by TCRdb to 2013 to 2016). Receptor libraries were prepared by 5' RACE. The instrument was an Illumina HiSeq 2500. A second PCR of roughly 6 to 11 cycles was run with a J-beta primer mix and a sample-barcoded 5' primer. TCRdb applied fastp at Q25 and MiXCR to the public reads, then kept only in-frame beta chains. Entries that share a CDR3 protein sequence are merged under the most common genes and DNA. The sample table lists hundreds of thousands of distinct CDR3 sequences, approximately 60% of them with a count of one. Roughly 26% of the sample rests with the top ten. Material: blood. Receptors originate from a man in his forties in good health.

This clonotype occurred once. This rearrangement joins TRBV21-1 to TRBJ1-2; the table assigns TRBD1, which was not confirmed against the DNA. TRBV21-1 is a recognized pseudogene. This CDR3 is built from 14 residues. Here the CDR3 reads CAILDRDRERGYTF. The DNA of the CDR3 is TGTGCCATCCTAGACCGGGACAGGGAACGTGGCTACACCTTC.

This clonotype was seen more than once but under ten times. The chain combines TRBV25-1 with TRBJ1-2, with 11 bases aligning to TRBD1. V lost 10 bases to trimming and J lost 7 bases; unmatched junction nucleotides: 8. Germline-derived CDR1 and CDR2 are MGHDK and SYGVNS. This CDR3 is built from 13 residues. The CDR3 sequence: CATAGTGGGGYTF. CDR3 in DNA: TGTGCCACCGCCGGGACAGGGGGAGGTGGCTACACCTTC.

This clonotype was observed a few times. This chain joins TRBV10-3 and TRBJ2-3; TRBD2 agrees at 13 bases. Germline CDR1 and CDR2: ENHRY and SYGVKD. This CDR3 has 17 amino acids. V lost 10 bases and J lost 6; bases outside the gene matches: 16. The DNA for the CDR3 is TGTGCCACCAGAGCCCCCGGGACTAGCGGGGTATTCGATACGCAGTATTTT. Protein product: CATRAPGTSGVFDTQYF.

This clonotype was seen only once. This chain joins TRBV6-6 and TRBJ2-7; 7 nucleotides match TRBD2. CDR1 and CDR2 from the germline V gene are MNHNY and SVGAGI (reference sequence). Trimming at V came to 4 bases and at J to 2 bases, leaving 8 bases not matched to a gene. CDR3 length equals 15 residues. The CDR3 here is CASSSYGDYTYEQYF. The CDR3 DNA reads as TGTGCCAGCAGTTCCTACGGGGACTACACCTACGAGCAGTACTTC.

The table lists this clonotype with a few counts. This sequence joins TRBV7-9 and TRBJ2-1, with 8 nucleotides matching TRBD2. Germline lookup yields CDR1 SEHNR and CDR2 FQNEAQ (reference sequence). Germline trimming cut 5 bases from V and 12 bases from J; bases unmatched to any gene: 12. The CDR3 has 14 residues. Here the CDR3 reads CASSPTGGGTRQFF. The CDR3 coding sequence is TGTGCCAGCAGCCCTACGGGAGGGGGGACCAGGCAGTTCTTC.

The sample holds many counts of this clonotype. The V and J genes are TRBV20-1 and TRBJ1-4, with D perhaps TRBD1 (6 bases). CDR3 length equals 16 residues. The germline V gene encodes CDR1 DFQATT and CDR2 SNEGSKA (reference sequence). Trimming cost V 3 bases and J 1 base, with 15 bases left between them. CDR3 loop: CSARTHTGQTNEKLFF. The DNA of the CDR3 is TGCAGTGCTAGGACGCATACGGGACAAACTAATGAAAAACTGTTTTTT.

The CDR3 here is CASSQGPSDTQYF. CDR3 nucleotides: TGTGCCAGCAGCCAAGGGCCATCAGATACGCAGTATTTT. The V and J genes are TRBV13 and TRBJ2-3; D not resolved. Between the trimmed V and J ends, which lost 5 bases and 4 bases, there was a span of 10 bases. The CDR3 length is 13 residues. Germline loops: CDR1 PRHDT, CDR2 FYEKMQ (reference sequence).

This CDR3 is CSALTGGVSSYNEQFF. For the CDR3, the DNA is TGCAGTGCGCTAACCGGGGGGGTCAGCTCCTACAATGAGCAGTTCTTC. The V and J genes are TRBV20-1 and TRBJ2-1, with 8 bases lining up with TRBD2. Trimming removed 6 bases from V and 0 bases from J; junction bases left unmatched: 10. The CDR3 has 16 residues. Germline loops: CDR1 DFQATT, CDR2 SNEGSKA (reference sequence).

This sequence joins TRBV25-1 and TRBJ2-7, with TRBD2 identical over 10 bases. TRBJ2-5 explains the end of the DNA better; the J call may be wrong. The CDR3 sequence is 16 residues long. CDR1 is MGHDK, CDR2 SYGVNS, per germline. The CDR3 bases are TGTGCCAGCAGTGAGCAGACTAGCGGGCCCCTTAAGACCCAGTACTTC. Protein product: CASSEQTSGPLKTQYF.

This clonotype turned up a few times. This chain links TRBV11-3 with TRBJ2-7; 8 bases agree with TRBD2. CDR3 size: 17 residues. The junction had 10 bases not matched to a gene; V was cut back by 0 bases and J by 3 bases. Germline V gene data show CDR1 as SGHNT and CDR2 as YENEEA. CDR3 amino acids: CASSLDPILAGSYEQYF. CDR3 in DNA: TGTGCCAGCAGCTTAGATCCTATTCTAGCGGGTAGCTACGAGCAGTACTTC.

This clonotype was seen a handful of times. V usage is TRBV20-1 and J usage is TRBJ1-2; D call uncertain. Germline lookup yields CDR1 DFQATT and CDR2 SNEGSKA (reference sequence). V was trimmed by 3 bases and J by 6 bases, leaving 11 bases between them. The CDR3 loop spans 12 amino acids. The CDR3 loop reads CSASDDTDGYTF. CDR3 sequence (DNA): TGCAGTGCTAGTGACGACACGGATGGCTACACCTTC.

This chain connects TRBV19 to TRBJ1-2; D is undetermined. The germline gives CDR1 LNHDA, CDR2 SQIVND (reference sequence). CDR3 length: 14 residues. V was clipped by 3 bases and J by 3 bases, with 11 bases between them. The CDR3 nucleotides read TGTGCCAGTAGTATGACGGTATCAGACTATGGCTACACCTTC. As protein: CASSMTVSDYGYTF.

This clonotype showed up just a few times. Written as DNA, the CDR3 is TGCAGTGCTCGGTCTGTAGGGCGCGTTTCCTATAATTCACCCCTCCACTTT. Its protein is CSARSVGRVSYNSPLHF. The rearrangement uses TRBV20-1 and TRBJ1-6, with no clear D. The V end was cut by 5 bases, the J end by 1 base, with 18 bases between. Germline values: CDR1 DFQATT, CDR2 SNEGSKA (reference sequence). The CDR3 loop spans 17 amino acids.

CDR3 protein: CASSLGLAGGRSSYNEQFF. In nucleotides, the CDR3 is TGTGCCAGCAGTTTAGGGCTAGCGGGAGGCCGCAGCTCCTACAATGAGCAGTTCTTC. The V gene is TRBV27, the J gene TRBJ2-1; 11 bases are shared with TRBD2. CDR1 and CDR2 from the germline V gene are MNHEY and SMNVEV (reference sequence). The CDR3 is made up of 19 amino acids. Trimming cost V 2 bases and J 0 bases; bases outside gene matches: 9.

The rearrangement uses TRBV14 and TRBJ2-1; D not resolved. CDR3 length: 16 amino acids. Per the germline V gene, CDR1 is SGHDN and CDR2 is FVKESK. The V gene lost 4 bases and the J gene lost 6 bases, with 19 bases spanning the gap. The CDR3 coding sequence is TGTGCCAGCAGCCCCCTATTAGCCACTCTCGGCAATGAGCAGTTCTTC. Its protein product is CASSPLLATLGNEQFF.

The chain links TRBV12-3 or TRBV12-4 to TRBJ2-7; the match to TRBD1 covers 7 bases. This CDR3 region has 13 residues. The J segment lost 5 bases and the V segment lost 5 bases, leaving 6 bases of the junction unmatched. The CDR3 coding sequence is TGTGCCAGCAGTCTCCGACAGGGTGACGAGCAGTACTTC. Translation gives CASSLRQGDEQYF.

V gene TRBV2 combines with J gene TRBJ1-5; D might be TRBD1 (6 bases). The CDR3 contains 15 residues. The germline V gene has CDR1 SNHLY and CDR2 FYNNEI. V dropped 6 bases and J dropped 4 bases, with 16 bases sitting between them. CDR3 region: CASRGAGRRNQPQHF. The CDR3 DNA reads TGTGCCAGCAGGGGGGCGGGACGGAGAAATCAGCCCCAGCATTTT.

The gene calls are TRBV7-9 and TRBJ1-2; maybe TRBD1 (5 bases). The CDR3 covers 14 residues. Trimming took off 4 bases at V and 7 bases at J, with 16 bases between the two ends. In germline, CDR1 is SEHNR, CDR2 FQNEAQ (reference sequence). The chain's CDR3 is CASSSPGTAGGYTF. CDR3 DNA sequence: TGTGCCAGCAGCTCCCCAGGGACGGCGGGTGGCTACACCTTC.

V gene TRBV7-9 combines with J gene TRBJ2-3; weak D call: TRBD2 (7 bases). Per the germline V gene, CDR1 is SEHNR and CDR2 is FQNEAQ (reference sequence). Trimming took off 3 bases at V and 5 bases at J, with 21 bases between the two ends. This CDR3 has 17 amino acids. CDR3 coding DNA: TGTGCCAGCAGCTTTTACGAGGGGGGGGGACGTGGAGATACGCAGTATTTT. Protein sequence: CASSFYEGGGRGDTQYF.

The chain recombines TRBV2 with TRBJ1-5, with 9 bases that match TRBD1. CDR1 SNHLY and CDR2 FYNNEI come from the germline V gene. The ends lost 4 bases at V and 7 bases at J; junction bases unmatched: 8. This CDR3 region has 15 residues. CDR3 bases: TGTGCCAGCAGTGGGGGGACAGGGTTTGGACAGCCCCAGCATTTT. Its translation is CASSGGTGFGQPQHF.

V and J are TRBV4-1 and TRBJ2-5; 10 bases map to TRBD2. The CDR3 is 18 residues long. V shed 4 bases and J 0 bases; nucleotides not matched to a gene: 11. CDR1 and CDR2 (germline): MGHRA, YSYEKL. CDR3 nucleotides: TGCGCCAGCAGCCCCTCGGGCGGAGCGGGAGGGTACCAAGAGACCCAGTACTTC. This translates into CASSPSGGAGGYQETQYF.

The V call is TRBV2, the J call TRBJ2-7; D gene ambiguous. V was shortened by 8 bases and J by 2 bases, with 13 bases between the two germline ends. This CDR3 contains 13 residues. Germline V gene sequence: CDR1 SNHLY, CDR2 FYNNEI. The CDR3 nucleotides are TGTGCCAGCCTCCCCGAGCTAGCCTACGAGCAGTACTTC. Translation: CASLPELAYEQYF.

The J gene is TRBJ1-6, the V gene TRBV27, with TRBD1 matching 7 bases. Germline CDR1 is MNHEY and CDR2 is SMNVEV (reference sequence). The V and J ends lost 3 bases and 0 bases, in that order; junction bases with no gene match: 5. There are 17 residues in the CDR3. CDR3: CASSFRTGSSYNSPLHF. CDR3 coding DNA: TGTGCCAGCAGTTTTCGGACAGGTAGCTCCTATAATTCACCCCTCCACTTT.

The genes are TRBV4-2 and TRBJ2-1; 7 bases are shared with TRBD2. The germline V gene encodes CDR1 LGHNA and CDR2 YNFKEQ. The J segment lost 8 bases and the V segment lost 2 bases, leaving 9 bases of the junction unmatched. CDR3 length: 15 amino acids. The CDR3 coding sequence is TGTGCCAGCAGCCAACCACCAGCGGGGATAGATGAGCAGTTCTTC. Translated: CASSQPPAGIDEQFF.

The chain couples TRBV10-2 to TRBJ2-5; D is possibly TRBD1 (6 bases). The J call is doubtful: the DNA matches TRBJ2-7 better. In germline, CDR1 is WSHSY, CDR2 SAAADI. There are 12 residues in the CDR3. For the CDR3, the DNA is TGCGCCAGCTCTACAGGGTATTACGAGCAGTACTTC. Amino acid sequence: CASSTGYYEQYF.